A single sample is the source of the 7 T cell receptor beta chains below, sequenced in a study of response to subunit inactivated influenza vaccine (dated by TCRdb to 2016 to 2019). The receptor library was made with RT-PCR. The listed sequencing device is Illumina HiSeq 2500. TCRdb trimmed public reads at Q25 via fastp, called clones via MiXCR and kept in-frame beta chains. Under each unique CDR3 protein, matching rows form one entry showing the most common genes and DNA. The sample yields 500,000 to 600,000 distinct CDR3 sequences; about 15% were counted once. Together, the top ten hold around 3% of the sample. Sequenced material: CD4+ T cells sorted from PBMCs, taken around 2 years after vaccination. These receptors were obtained from a man aged 50-75 years who received an inactivated influenza vaccine. Donor details come from another sample of the same person, matched by shared clones.

The chain combines TRBV20-1 with TRBJ2-2; TRBD1 matches at 9 bases. The CDR3 has 17 residues. Germline V gene lookup returns CDR1 DFQATT and CDR2 SNEGSKA (reference sequence). Unmatched junction bases numbered 15, after V lost 3 bases and J lost 7 bases. The CDR3 DNA is TGCAGTGCTAGCGGCCTATACCGGGACAGGGTACACGGGGAGCTGTTTTTT. Protein: CSASGLYRDRVHGELFF.

This clonotype was detected a few times. J is TRBJ2-1 and V is TRBV18; D not resolved. This CDR3 is built from 13 residues. Germline CDR1 KGHSH, CDR2 LQKENI. The V end was cut by 1 base, the J end by 3 bases, with 4 bases between. The CDR3 reads CASSPQLYNEQFF. The CDR3 coding sequence is TGTGCCAGCTCACCACAGCTCTACAATGAGCAGTTCTTC.

This rearrangement joins TRBV6-1 to TRBJ1-1, with D possibly being TRBD1 (6 bases). CDR3 length equals 14 residues. Germline V gives CDR1 MNHNS, CDR2 SASEGT. Trimming took off 8 bases at V and 7 bases at J, with 20 bases between the two ends. The DNA for the CDR3 is TGTGCCAGCGTAGCGGGGGCTTATCCCAGTGAAGCTTTCTTT. This sequence encodes CASVAGAYPSEAFF.

This clonotype has only a few counts. V is TRBV5-1 and J is TRBJ1-1; no clear D gene. V lost 1 base, J lost 1 base, and 11 bases lay in between. The CDR3 has 15 amino acids. Per germline, CDR1 SGHRS and CDR2 YFSETQ. Here the CDR3 reads CASSLQPGGNTEAFF. CDR3 sequence (DNA): TGCGCCAGCAGCTTGCAACCGGGAGGGAACACTGAAGCTTTCTTT.

This clonotype has just a few counts. V usage is TRBV7-2 and J usage is TRBJ2-7; 8 bases are a match to TRBD1. J was trimmed by 6 bases and V by 3 bases; bases with no gene match: 10. Germline V lookup: CDR1 SGHTA, CDR2 FQGNSA. The CDR3 is 15 amino acids. The CDR3 protein is CASSFEAGGASEQYF. The CDR3 bases are TGTGCCAGCAGCTTTGAGGCAGGGGGCGCGTCCGAGCAGTACTTC.

This clonotype was counted only a few times. The chain has TRBV7-2 and TRBJ2-3, with 8 positions matching TRBD2. Germline assignment: CDR1 SGHTA and CDR2 FQGNSA. V dropped 8 bases and J dropped 5; count of bases not matched to a gene: 9. CDR3 length: 14 amino acids. CDR3 sequence (DNA): TGTGCCAGCGGAGTCGGCGGGGGGAGAGATACGCAGTATTTT. Its translation is CASGVGGGRDTQYF.

There are a few counts of this clonotype. This chain connects TRBV28 to TRBJ2-3; TRBD2 matches at 7 bases. The CDR3 length is 14 residues. Germline values: CDR1 MDHEN, CDR2 SYDVKM. V shed 6 bases and J 4 bases; nucleotides not matched to a gene: 7. The chain's CDR3 is CASRTAGLADTQYF. The CDR3 region has the DNA TGTGCCAGCAGGACAGCGGGGTTGGCAGATACGCAGTATTTT.